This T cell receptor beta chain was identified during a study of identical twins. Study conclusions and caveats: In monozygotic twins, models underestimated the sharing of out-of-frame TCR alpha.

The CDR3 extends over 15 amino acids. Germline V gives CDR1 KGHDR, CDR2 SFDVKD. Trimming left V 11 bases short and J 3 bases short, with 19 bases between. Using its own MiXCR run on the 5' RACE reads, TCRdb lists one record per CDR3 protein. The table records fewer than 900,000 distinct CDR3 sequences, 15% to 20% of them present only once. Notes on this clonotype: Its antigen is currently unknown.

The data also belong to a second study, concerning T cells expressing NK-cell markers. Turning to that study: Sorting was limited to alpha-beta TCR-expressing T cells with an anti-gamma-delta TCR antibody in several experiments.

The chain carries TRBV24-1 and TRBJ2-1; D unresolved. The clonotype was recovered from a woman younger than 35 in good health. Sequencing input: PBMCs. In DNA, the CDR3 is TGTGCCATTTTAGTCCCCCGAGCCGACTACAATGAGCAGTTCTTC. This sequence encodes CAILVPRADYNEQFF.